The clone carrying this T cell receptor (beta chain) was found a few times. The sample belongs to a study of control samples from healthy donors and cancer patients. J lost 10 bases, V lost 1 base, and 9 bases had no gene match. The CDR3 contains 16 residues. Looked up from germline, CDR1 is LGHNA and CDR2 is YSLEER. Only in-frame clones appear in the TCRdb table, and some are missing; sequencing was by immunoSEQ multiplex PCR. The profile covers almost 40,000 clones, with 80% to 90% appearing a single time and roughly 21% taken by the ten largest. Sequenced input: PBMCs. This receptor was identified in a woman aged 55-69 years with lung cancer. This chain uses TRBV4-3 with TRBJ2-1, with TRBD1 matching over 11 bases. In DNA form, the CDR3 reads TGCGCCAGCAGCCAAGTACTAGGGACAGGGGGATCCGAGCAGTTCTTC. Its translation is CASSQVLGTGGSEQFF.